This TCR beta chain emerged from a study of blood T cells in healthy people across ages. Study observations and caveats: Both naive CD4+ cell counts and diversity were greater in long-lived donors than in aged donors.

Next came a second PCR, run for about 6 to 12 cycles, which used a sample-barcoded 5' primer along with a J-beta primer mix. Sequencing recovered at least 2.5 million CDR3-containing paired-end reads from each sample. MiXCR was run by TCRdb on the 5' RACE reads, yielding one entry per CDR3 protein. Of hundreds of thousands of distinct CDR3 sequences in the sample, roughly 25% were seen once. This clonotype turned up a few times. The antigen is not known. Germline-derived CDR1 and CDR2 are SGHTA and FQGNSA. V shed 3 bases and J 0 bases; nucleotides not matched to a gene: 2. CDR3 size: 15 residues. These data were also reused for a study on T cells of mothers and their children. That source notes: Each mother gave over 8.5 million TCR beta CDR3 reads; each child, some 3 million.

This sequence joins TRBV7-2 and TRBJ2-5; 9 bases are shared with TRBD1. This sequence was found in a boy aged 5-17 years in good health. Sequenced sample: blood. The CDR3 sequence is CASSFDRGYQETQYF. DNA of the CDR3: TGTGCCAGCAGCTTCGACAGGGGGTACCAAGAGACCCAGTACTTC.